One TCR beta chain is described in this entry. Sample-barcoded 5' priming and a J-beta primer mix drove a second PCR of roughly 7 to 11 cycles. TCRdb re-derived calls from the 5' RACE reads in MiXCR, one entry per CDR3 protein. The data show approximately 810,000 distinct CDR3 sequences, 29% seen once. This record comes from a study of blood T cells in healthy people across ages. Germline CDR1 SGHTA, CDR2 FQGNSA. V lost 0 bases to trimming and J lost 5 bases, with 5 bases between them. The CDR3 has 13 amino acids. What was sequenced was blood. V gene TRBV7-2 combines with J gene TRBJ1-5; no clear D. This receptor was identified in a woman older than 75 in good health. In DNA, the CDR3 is TGTGCCAGCAGCTTAGCGTCCGATCAGCCCCAGCATTTT. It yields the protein CASSLASDQPQHF.